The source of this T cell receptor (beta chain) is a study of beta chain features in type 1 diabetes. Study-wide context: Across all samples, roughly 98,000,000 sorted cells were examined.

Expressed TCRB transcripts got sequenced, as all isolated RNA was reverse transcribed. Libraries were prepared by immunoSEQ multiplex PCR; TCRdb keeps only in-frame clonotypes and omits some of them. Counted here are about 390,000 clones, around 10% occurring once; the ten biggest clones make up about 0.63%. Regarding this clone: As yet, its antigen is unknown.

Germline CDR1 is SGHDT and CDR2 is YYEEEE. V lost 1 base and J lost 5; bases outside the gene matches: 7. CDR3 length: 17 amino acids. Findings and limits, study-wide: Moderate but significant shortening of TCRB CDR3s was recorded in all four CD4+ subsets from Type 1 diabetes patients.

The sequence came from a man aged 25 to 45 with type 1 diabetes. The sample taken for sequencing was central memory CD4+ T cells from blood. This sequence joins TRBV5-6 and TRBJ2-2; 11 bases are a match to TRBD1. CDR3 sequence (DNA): TGTGCCAGCAGCTTGAGATGGACAGGGGGCTCGACCGGGGAGCTGTTTTTT. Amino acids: CASSLRWTGGSTGELFF.